This paragraph reports one T cell receptor (beta chain). Its antigen remains undetermined. No base quality values were provided; no much bigger clone lies one nucleotide off. This entry comes from a study of shared clonotypes between healthy human individuals (TCRdb year 2020). Context from the whole study: Three men and two women, aged 18 to 49 years, made up the cohort. Each donor's leukapheresis produced roughly between about 0.85 and 10 billion PBMCs. For each donor, CD4 naive and CD4 memory were each run on three plates, CD8 naive on two plates, and CD8 memory on one plate. The study deeply sequenced blood TCR repertoires of about 5 healthy adults to estimate repertoire size and the extent of clonotype sharing between individuals. To increase sequencing depth and limit assay-specific biases, TCR repertoire library preparation and sequencing were carried out by different laboratories using diverse techniques. Here is what the overall study found, with its caveats: Estimated clonotype richness was generally larger for naive than for memory subsets. Approximately 4.8% of naive CD4, more than 3% of naive CD8, 2% to 2.5% of memory CD4, and 0.4% of memory CD8 clonotypes were shared across a few donors. Only blood was sampled, and tissue TCR repertoires likely differ from those in blood. Higher generation probabilities were observed for clonotypes shared by all four sorted-subset donors than for non-shared clonotypes. Even with the large sequencing depth, rarefaction of the sorted-subset datasets indicated that sequencing was incomplete. Pairwise subsampling led to the expectation that sequencing depth would affect the degree of clonotype sharing among donors. Because the study included a small number of donors, the genetic and exposure-history diversity represented was limited.

Using the deep immunoSEQ assay, multiplex PCR amplified TCR CDR3 regions from genomic DNA. Extracted genomic DNA from each cell subset was spread evenly across all wells of several immunoSEQ 96-well plates, with each plate serving as a replicate. Each replicate PCR for sorted subsets received around 200 ng genomic DNA, equal to around 32,000 T cell genomes. Purified libraries were measured with a Qubit 3.0 fluorometer, size-checked on a Bioanalyzer 2100, and measured again with the KAPA Library Quantification kit. A separate single-read 150-cycle Illumina NextSeq 550 flow cell was used to sequence each immunoSEQ 96-well plate. Regarding the original processing steps: Because the immunoSEQ output included only junctional sequences and no quality scores, the filtering could not be the same as the filtering used for full-length reads. To assign V/J genes and CDR3, sequences were annotated against IMGT germline references using PyIR, a Python wrapper for IgBLAST v1.9. Reads were removed for weak V/J assignments (E-value above 1e-6), missing CDR3, stop codons, out-of-frame junctions, or ambiguous translated residues. A V3J clonotype was defined by an identical inferred V gene, J gene, and CDR3 amino acid sequence. Percentage overlap between repertoires was calculated by dividing the number of shared unique clonotypes by the size of the smaller repertoire. Richness of each repertoire was evaluated using RTK rarefaction, the Chao1 estimator, and Recon v2.1 estimates of unobserved clonotypes. Generation probabilities for all TCRbeta clonotypes obtained by the gDNA method from a handful of donors were computed using OLGA. TCRdb retrieved this table from immuneACCESS and kept in-frame rearrangements only. Not all clones are present; in checked studies, unresolved V genes account for under half, and no reason is known for the remainder. Clone size and V and J calls were adopted from that table, with D and trimming inferred from the DNA. This sample has around 1.6 million clones in its table, and roughly 98% of those were observed once. The ten largest make up approximately 0.44% of the sample.

Donors were healthy HIV-negative adults with no recently reported acute infections or vaccinations. All donors were Caucasian adults living in Nashville, Tennessee, USA. CD4+ T cells were enriched by magnetic negative selection, after which naive cells were positively selected on CD45RA and the negative fraction was taken as the memory subset. After blood collection by leukapheresis, PBMCs were isolated using Ficoll-Histopaque density gradient centrifugation and then cryopreserved in the vapor phase of liquid nitrogen. Analytical flow cytometry was used to check the purity and quantity of each magnetically sorted T cell population. From each sorted fraction, genomic DNA was isolated and quantified by UV absorbance on a Nanodrop 2000c. The source material was naive CD4+ T cells sorted from blood. In light of the paper, this sample's cell subset or site label describes: CD45RA+ positively selected. This clonotype originated in a man between 25 and 39 years old in good health.

The DNA sequence reads TGTGCCAGCAGCCCCTACAGCCCGGCAGGACTCTCCTACAATGAGCAGTTCTTC. Translated, this is CASSPYSPAGLSYNEQFF. The sequence joins TRBV7-6 to TRBJ2-1, and the D gene may be TRBD2, 5 bases matching. V sheds 5 bases and J sheds 0 bases, leaving 20 bases between their ends. In the germline V gene, CDR1 corresponds to SGHVS and CDR2 to FNYEAQ. The CDR3 sequence holds 18 residues, the cysteine and phenylalanine included. Only the CDR3 region is kept as DNA, spanning 54 bases read in frame from base 1.